Each of the 25 T cell receptor beta chains below was sequenced from the same sample in a study of blood T cell repertoires in COVID-19. The assay was immunoSEQ multiplex PCR, and TCRdb's table has in-frame clones only and misses some. The sample has 350,000 or so clones; about 91% are singletons. Specimen: peripheral blood. The receptors stem from a woman under 40 with COVID-19, enrolled during active disease.

V and J are TRBV9 and TRBJ1-5; D uncertain. Looked up from germline, CDR1 is SGDLS and CDR2 is YYNGEE. V was trimmed by 2 bases and J by 3 bases, leaving 6 bases between them. This CDR3 has 13 amino acids. CDR3 DNA sequence: TGTGCCAGCAGCGTCTCCCCCAATCAGCCCCAGCATTTT. Its protein is CASSVSPNQPQHF.

The chain couples TRBV7-8 to TRBJ2-5; 7 nucleotides align to TRBD1. CDR3 length: 14 residues. Looked up from germline, CDR1 is SGHVS and CDR2 is FQNEAQ. The junction had 8 bases not matched to a gene; V was cut back by 5 bases and J by 5 bases. The CDR3 protein is CASSPGQSGETQYF. CDR3 sequence (DNA): TGTGCCAGCAGCCCGGGACAGTCCGGGGAGACCCAGTACTTC.

This clone occurred once. The chain uses TRBV10-3 and TRBJ1-3; possibly TRBD1 for D (6 bases). The CDR3 consists of 15 residues. Trimming pared 0 bases from V and 2 bases from J, leaving 8 bases between. Germline CDR1 ENHRY, CDR2 SYGVKD. Here the CDR3 DNA reads TGTGCCATCAGTGAGTCTAGGACAGCTGGAAACACCATATATTTT. It codes for CAISESRTAGNTIYF.

This chain uses TRBV30 with TRBJ2-5; D might be TRBD1 (5 bases). CDR3 length: 13 residues. The germline V and J ends were trimmed by 5 bases and 2 bases, with 12 bases remaining between them. Germline-derived CDR1 and CDR2 are GTSNPN and SVGIG (reference sequence). The CDR3 is CAWLGQGQETQYF. In DNA form, the CDR3 reads TGTGCCTGGTTAGGCCAGGGACAAGAGACCCAGTACTTC.

The V call is TRBV12-3 or TRBV12-4, the J call TRBJ1-1; D unresolved. The V end lost 5 bases, the J end lost 4 bases, and 8 bases lay between the germline ends. CDR3 length: 12 amino acids. The CDR3 bases are TGTGCCAGCAGTGTACAGAGCACTGAAGCTTTCTTT. Its translation is CASSVQSTEAFF.

The chain recombines TRBV15 with TRBJ1-5; D might be TRBD1 (5 bases). The CDR3 covers 15 residues. In germline, CDR1 is LNHNV, CDR2 YYDKDF (reference sequence). Trimming took 3 bases from V and 5 from J, leaving 14 bases between them. The CDR3 protein is CATSSSGAIDQPQHF. The CDR3, as DNA: TGTGCCACCAGCAGTTCTGGGGCAATCGATCAGCCCCAGCATTTT. The whole variable domain, remainder taken from reference TRBV15 and TRBJ1-5, is DAMVIQNPRYQVTQFGKPVTLSCSQTLNHNVMYWYQQKSSQAPKLLFHYYDKDFNNEADTPDNFQSRRPNTSFCFLDIRSPGLGDTAMYLCATSSSGAIDQPQHFGDGTRLSIL.

The chain recombines TRBV5-4 with TRBJ2-3; 15 bases line up with TRBD2. The CDR3 length is 17 residues. Germline lookup yields CDR1 SGHNT and CDR2 YYREEE (reference sequence). V lost 5 bases to trimming and J lost 2 bases; unmatched junction nucleotides: 6. This CDR3 reads CASRPGLAGGFTDTQYF. The CDR3 bases are TGTGCCAGCAGGCCGGGACTAGCGGGGGGATTCACAGATACGCAGTATTTT.

The chain is built from TRBV6-5 and TRBJ2-2; D unclear. The V gene lost 3 bases and the J gene lost 6 bases, with 5 bases spanning the gap. CDR3 length: 12 residues. Germline loops: CDR1 MNHEY, CDR2 SVGAGI. This CDR3 is CASSYQAGELFF. The CDR3 nucleotides are TGTGCCAGCAGTTATCAGGCCGGGGAGCTGTTTTTT.

The chain joins TRBV24-1 to TRBJ1-2; 10 positions agree with TRBD1. Germline V lookup: CDR1 KGHDR, CDR2 SFDVKD. With 7 bases clipped from V and 8 bases from J, the junction kept 6 bases outside the gene matches. The CDR3 length is 13 residues. CDR3 amino acids: CATSRTGGHGYTF. The CDR3 DNA is TGTGCCACCAGCCGGACAGGGGGGCACGGCTACACCTTC.

The V and J genes are TRBV5-5 and TRBJ1-1, with 8 bases fitting TRBD1. The J segment lost 4 bases and the V segment lost 7 bases, leaving 6 bases of the junction unmatched. Per the germline V gene, CDR1 is SGHKS and CDR2 is YYEKEE (reference sequence). This CDR3 region has 13 residues. CDR3: CASSQGVFTEAFF. In nucleotides, the CDR3 is TGTGCCAGCTCACAGGGGGTTTTCACTGAAGCTTTCTTT.

The chain has TRBV7-2 and TRBJ1-2; unclear D gene. The CDR3 extends over 14 amino acids. V lost 5 bases and J 5 bases, leaving 15 bases between the germline ends. Germline V gene sequence: CDR1 SGHTA, CDR2 FQGNSA. The DNA for the CDR3 is TGTGCCAGCAGCAACGGCGGGGTCAGTTATGGCTACACCTTC. Protein: CASSNGGVSYGYTF. Full variable domain (rest looked up from reference TRBV7-2 and TRBJ1-2): GAGVSQSPSNKVTEKGKDVELRCDPISGHTALYWYRQSLGQGLEFLIYFQGNSAPDKSGLPSDRFSAERTGGSVSTLTIQRTQQEDSAVYLCASSNGGVSYGYTFGSGTRLTVV.

This rearrangement joins TRBV19 to TRBJ1-6; 11 nucleotides agree with TRBD1. Trimming took 5 bases from V and 7 from J; bases not matched to a gene: 4. Per the germline V gene, CDR1 is LNHDA and CDR2 is SQIVND (reference sequence). This CDR3 spans 15 amino acids. The CDR3 DNA reads as TGTGCCAGTAGTCAAGGGACAGGGGGGAATTCACCCCTCCACTTT. Translated: CASSQGTGGNSPLHF.

The rearrangement joins TRBV3-1 (or the pseudogene TRBV3-2) to TRBJ1-3, with a tentative D call TRBD1 (5 bases). From germline, CDR1 is LGHDT and CDR2 YNNKEL (reference sequence). V lost 1 base to trimming and J lost 0 bases, with 19 bases between them. This CDR3 region has 19 residues. In nucleotides, the CDR3 is TGTGCCAGCAGCCAAGGGCCTATTGGGCAGGGCCTCTCTGGAAACACCATATATTTT. This sequence encodes CASSQGPIGQGLSGNTIYF.

This rearrangement joins TRBV6-5 to TRBJ1-1; the D gene is possibly TRBD1 (6 bases). The CDR3 has 14 residues. Germline assignment: CDR1 MNHEY and CDR2 SVGAGI. Trimming stripped 6 bases from V and 1 base from J, with 12 bases between. The CDR3 sequence: CASRTGGWNTEAFF. DNA of the CDR3: TGTGCCAGCAGGACAGGAGGATGGAACACTGAAGCTTTCTTT.

The V call is TRBV5-4, the J call TRBJ1-1; 7 positions agree with TRBD1. CDR3 length: 14 amino acids. V lost 4 bases and J lost 1; bases outside the gene matches: 4. The germline CDR1 and CDR2 sequences are SGHNT and YYREEE (reference sequence). The CDR3 spells CASSPRTGNTEAFF. CDR3 DNA sequence: TGTGCCAGCAGCCCCAGGACAGGGAACACTGAAGCTTTCTTT.

The chain links TRBV10-1 to TRBJ2-3; D is undetermined. The CDR3 runs to 17 residues. The germline V and J ends were trimmed by 0 bases and 6 bases, with 19 bases remaining between them. Per germline, CDR1 WNHNN and CDR2 SYGVQD (reference sequence). Written as DNA, the CDR3 is TGCGCCAGCAGTGAGTCTGCCCTCGCGGTTCGGGTGGATACGCAGTATTTT. It specifies CASSESALAVRVDTQYF.

The chain carries TRBV2 and TRBJ2-1, with D possibly being TRBD1 (6 bases). In germline, CDR1 is SNHLY, CDR2 FYNNEI. This CDR3 has 11 residues. Trimming stripped 8 bases from V and 9 bases from J, with 11 bases between. The CDR3 DNA reads as TGTGCCAGCGCAGGGGTCGTTGAGCAGTTCTTC. Protein sequence: CASAGVVEQFF.

This rearrangement joins TRBV2 to TRBJ1-2; no clear D gene. Germline CDR1 and CDR2: SNHLY and FYNNEI. The CDR3 extends over 13 amino acids. Trimming took 6 bases from V and 4 from J, leaving 12 bases between them. The CDR3, as DNA: TGTGCCAGCAGCCCAGCGGCCAGCTATGGCTACACCTTC. This codes for CASSPAASYGYTF.

This rearrangement joins TRBV5-5 to TRBJ1-2; no definite D call. CDR3 length equals 13 residues. V was clipped by 0 bases and J by 4 bases, with 7 bases between them. The germline V gene has CDR1 SGHKS and CDR2 YYEKEE (reference sequence). The CDR3 DNA is TGTGCCAGCAGCTTGGGACCGGGCTATGGCTACACCTTC. This encodes CASSLGPGYGYTF.

Concerning this clone itself: Other nucleotide sequences from this sample produce the same CDR3. This chain connects TRBV12-3 or TRBV12-4 to TRBJ1-2, with 7 bases that match TRBD1. The CDR3 spans 12 residues. The ends lost 4 bases at V and 8 bases at J; junction bases unmatched: 4. CDR3 in amino acids: CASSSQGGGYTF. The CDR3 nucleotides read TGTGCCAGCAGTTCCCAGGGGGGCGGCTACACCTTC.

The CDR3 bases are TGCGCCAGCAGTGAGGGTAGAGGGTTCCATTCACCCCTCCACTTT. It specifies CASSEGRGFHSPLHF. The chain employs TRBV10-2 and TRBJ1-6; D call uncertain. CDR1 is WSHSY, CDR2 SAAADI, per germline. The CDR3 contains 15 residues. V was clipped by 2 bases and J by 8 bases, with 13 bases between them.

V and J are TRBV5-5 and TRBJ2-4; a possible D gene is TRBD1 (6 bases). This CDR3 region has 17 residues. Trimming removed 5 bases from V and 0 bases from J, with 18 bases in between. Germline CDR1 is SGHKS and CDR2 is YYEKEE (reference sequence). CDR3 residues: CASRLHLDSLAKNIQYF. The DNA of the CDR3 is TGTGCCAGCAGACTCCACCTGGACAGCTTAGCCAAAAACATTCAGTACTTC.

For the CDR3, the DNA is TGTGCCAGCAGCCAGGGACAGAATTCACCCCTCCACTTT. This encodes CASSQGQNSPLHF. The gene calls are TRBV4-2 and TRBJ1-6, with 7 bases fitting TRBD1. V lost 3 bases and J lost 7; bases outside the gene matches: 0. The CDR3 contains 13 residues. The V gene's germline CDR1 is LGHNA and CDR2 YNFKEQ.

The V call is TRBV5-1, the J call TRBJ1-1; D call uncertain. The CDR3 sequence is 14 residues long. Germline V gene lookup returns CDR1 SGHRS and CDR2 YFSETQ. Trimming left V 3 bases short and J 1 base short, with 10 bases between. The CDR3 region has the DNA TGCGCCAGCAGCTATATGGGGAGGAACACTGAAGCTTTCTTT. Translating it yields CASSYMGRNTEAFF.

This clone has only one observation. The V and J genes are TRBV5-5 and TRBJ2-7; D might be TRBD1 (6 bases). The CDR3 covers 15 residues. Trimming left V 1 base short and J 6 bases short, with 17 bases between. Germline-derived CDR1 and CDR2 are SGHKS and YYEKEE (reference sequence). CDR3: CASSLFAGASSEQYF. CDR3 DNA: TGTGCCAGCAGCTTGTTTGCAGGGGCATCATCCGAGCAGTACTTC.